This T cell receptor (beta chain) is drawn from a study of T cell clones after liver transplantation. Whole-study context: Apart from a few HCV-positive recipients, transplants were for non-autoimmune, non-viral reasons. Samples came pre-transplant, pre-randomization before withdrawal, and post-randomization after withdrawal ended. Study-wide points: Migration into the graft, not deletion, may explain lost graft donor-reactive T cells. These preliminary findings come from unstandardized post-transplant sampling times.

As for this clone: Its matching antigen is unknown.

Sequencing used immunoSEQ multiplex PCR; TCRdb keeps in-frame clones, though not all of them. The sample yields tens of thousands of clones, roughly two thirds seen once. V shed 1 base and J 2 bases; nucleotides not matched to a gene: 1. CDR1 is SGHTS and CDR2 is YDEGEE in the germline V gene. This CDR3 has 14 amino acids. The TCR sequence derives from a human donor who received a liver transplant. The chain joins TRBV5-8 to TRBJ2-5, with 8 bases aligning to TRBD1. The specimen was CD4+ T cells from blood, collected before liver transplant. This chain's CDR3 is CASSLTGGQETQYF. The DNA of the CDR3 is TGTGCCAGCAGCTTGACAGGGGGGCAAGAGACCCAGTACTTC.